Below are 21 T cell receptor beta chains sequenced from a single sample in a study of cytomegalovirus exposure and HLA in healthy donors. The PCR used 60 Vbeta and 13 Jbeta primers. Clones were read by immunoSEQ multiplex PCR, and TCRdb kept only the in-frame ones, dropping some. The sample table includes tens of thousands of clones. The specimen was PBMCs. These receptors all stem from a woman aged 55-69 years in good health and CMV-seronegative.

The CDR3 here is CASSQDIGAKNIQYF. The DNA of the CDR3 is TGTGCCAGCAGCCAAGATATCGGGGCCAAAAACATTCAGTACTTC. The rearrangement uses TRBV4-2 and TRBJ2-4; D unclear. Germline CDR1 and CDR2: LGHNA and YNFKEQ. Trimming stripped 0 bases from V and 1 base from J, with 7 bases between. The CDR3 spans 15 residues.

The rearrangement uses TRBV27 and TRBJ2-4, with D uncertain. Germline lookup yields CDR1 MNHEY and CDR2 SMNVEV (reference sequence). The ends were cut back, 6 bases at V and 3 bases at J, with 9 bases in the middle. The CDR3 consists of 13 residues. CDR3 sequence (DNA): TGTGCCAGCAGGACCCCGGGCAAAAACATTCAGTACTTC. This sequence encodes CASRTPGKNIQYF.

The rearrangement joins TRBV7-2 to TRBJ2-3; D gene uncertain. The CDR3 runs 15 residues. CDR1 and CDR2 (germline): SGHTA, FQGNSA. V lost 0 bases, J lost 0 bases, and 7 bases lay in between. The CDR3 spells CASSLAPLSTDTQYF. As DNA, the CDR3 is TGTGCCAGCAGCTTAGCTCCACTTAGCACAGATACGCAGTATTTT.

The chain has TRBV28 and TRBJ2-7, with a possible D match to TRBD2 (5 bases). This CDR3 has 12 amino acids. The V and J ends lost 7 bases and 0 bases respectively, with 7 bases between them. Looked up from germline, CDR1 is MDHEN and CDR2 is SYDVKM. The CDR3 is CASNEGSYEQYF. CDR3 bases: TGTGCCAGCAATGAGGGCTCCTACGAGCAGTACTTC.

The rearrangement links TRBV7-2 to TRBJ1-1; weak D call: TRBD1 (5 bases). With 7 bases removed from V and 0 bases from J, the gap between germline ends came to 15 bases. The CDR3 sequence is 15 residues long. CDR1 and CDR2 (germline): SGHTA, FQGNSA. Here the CDR3 reads CASTFSQGLNTEAFF. As DNA, the CDR3 is TGTGCCAGCACCTTTAGTCAGGGTCTGAACACTGAAGCTTTCTTT.

The rearrangement links TRBV5-4 to TRBJ2-1; 11 bases are shared with TRBD2. The CDR3 is 19 amino acids. The V gene end was trimmed by 0 bases and the J gene end by 10 bases; junction bases not matched to a gene: 18. The germline V gene has CDR1 SGHNT and CDR2 YYREEE (reference sequence). The CDR3, as DNA: TGTGCCAGCAGCTTGGGTGGGGTAGCGGGAGGGATACTACCCGGAGAGCAGTTCTTC. The encoded protein is CASSLGGVAGGILPGEQFF.

The chain uses TRBV5-1 and TRBJ2-7; TRBD2 aligns across 10 bases. The CDR3 extends over 21 amino acids. Germline V lookup: CDR1 SGHRS, CDR2 YFSETQ. V lost 0 bases and J lost 2; bases outside the gene matches: 20. The CDR3 nucleotides read TGCGCCAGCAGCTTGGCCATCGGGGCTAGCGGGAGTTCTAGACCCACCTACGAGCAGTACTTC. It codes for CASSLAIGASGSSRPTYEQYF. Full variable domain (outside the CDR3, taken from reference TRBV5-1 and TRBJ2-7): KAGVTQTPRYLIKTRGQQVTLSCSPISGHRSVSWYQQTPGQGLQFLFEYFSETQRNKGNFPGRFSGRQFSNSRSEMNVSTLELGDSALYLCASSLAIGASGSSRPTYEQYFGPGTRLTVT.

The V gene is TRBV7-9, the J gene TRBJ2-5; 13 bases map to TRBD2. Trimming took 2 bases from V and 7 from J; bases not matched to a gene: 7. In germline, CDR1 is SEHNR, CDR2 FQNEAQ (reference sequence). The CDR3 runs to 16 residues. The CDR3 here is CASSLPGRLAGGTQYF. The CDR3 DNA reads as TGTGCCAGCAGCTTACCCGGCCGACTAGCGGGAGGGACCCAGTACTTC.

The rearrangement links TRBV5-6 to TRBJ2-3; 13 positions match TRBD2. The CDR3 length is 17 residues. The germline CDR1 and CDR2 sequences are SGHDT and YYEEEE. J lost 3 bases, V lost 4 bases, and 8 bases had no gene match. CDR3 sequence (DNA): TGTGCCAGCAGCCTTCCTGGACTAGCGGGAGTGACAGATACGCAGTATTTT. Its protein product is CASSLPGLAGVTDTQYF.

The genes are TRBV6-5 and TRBJ1-5; a weak D match, TRBD1 (5 bases). Germline V lookup: CDR1 MNHEY, CDR2 SVGAGI. This CDR3 is built from 15 residues. Trimming stripped 8 bases from V and 4 bases from J, with 18 bases between. The CDR3 protein is CASALSGVPNQPQHF. The CDR3 DNA is TGTGCCAGCGCCCTTTCGGGGGTTCCGAATCAGCCCCAGCATTTT.

This chain connects TRBV7-2 to TRBJ1-5; D is unclear. CDR3 length: 15 residues. V was cut by 3 bases and J by 2 bases, with 11 bases left in between. CDR1 and CDR2 (germline): SGHTA, FQGNSA. The CDR3 is CASSLRGSGNQPQHF. CDR3 coding DNA: TGTGCCAGCAGCTTGCGAGGGTCAGGCAATCAGCCCCAGCATTTT. Combining the CDR3 with reference TRBV7-2 and TRBJ1-5 gives the whole variable domain GAGVSQSPSNKVTEKGKDVELRCDPISGHTALYWYRQSLGQGLEFLIYFQGNSAPDKSGLPSDRFSAERTGGSVSTLTIQRTQQEDSAVYLCASSLRGSGNQPQHFGDGTRLSIL.

A remark on this clone: The sample contains more than one DNA sequence encoding this CDR3. The V call is TRBV5-6, the J call TRBJ1-5; 10 positions match TRBD1. Germline loops: CDR1 SGHDT, CDR2 YYEEEE. Trimming at V came to 4 bases and at J to 0 bases, leaving 7 bases not matched to a gene. The CDR3 consists of 17 residues. The CDR3 DNA sequence: TGTGCCAGCAGCACGGACAGGGGGGCGTATAGCAATCAGCCCCAGCATTTT. This gives the protein CASSTDRGAYSNQPQHF.

The V and J genes are TRBV27 and TRBJ2-7; D possibly corresponds to TRBD1 (9 bases). CDR1 MNHEY and CDR2 SMNVEV come from the germline V gene (reference sequence). Trimming removed 3 bases from V and 6 bases from J, with 18 bases in between. The CDR3 has 15 amino acids. CDR3 sequence (DNA): TGTGCCAGCAGTTTTGGTGGGACAGGGACTAGCGAGCAGTACTTC. It encodes CASSFGGTGTSEQYF.

The chain is built from TRBV28 and TRBJ1-4; D gene uncertain. Per germline, CDR1 MDHEN and CDR2 SYDVKM. CDR3 length: 13 amino acids. The germline V and J ends were trimmed by 3 bases and 8 bases, with 10 bases remaining between them. The CDR3 sequence: CASSFYPREKLFF. The CDR3 coding sequence is TGTGCCAGCAGTTTCTATCCACGGGAAAAACTGTTTTTT. Looking up the rest from reference TRBV28 and TRBJ1-4 gives the full variable domain: DVKVTQSSRYLVKRTGEKVFLECVQDMDHENMFWYRQDPGLGLRLIYFSYDVKMKEKGDIPEGYSVSREKKERFSLILESASTNQTSMYLCASSFYPREKLFFGSGTQLSVL.

The V gene is TRBV7-9, the J gene TRBJ2-7, with a tentative D call TRBD1 (6 bases). V lost 5 bases and J lost 4, with 15 bases in between. The CDR3 is 14 residues long. The germline CDR1 and CDR2 sequences are SEHNR and FQNEAQ (reference sequence). CDR3 loop: CASSRETGSYEQYF. The CDR3 region has the DNA TGTGCCAGCAGCCGTGAAACAGGGTCGTACGAGCAGTACTTC.

The chain uses TRBV9 and TRBJ2-7; 7 bases are shared with TRBD1. CDR1 is SGDLS and CDR2 is YYNGEE in the germline V gene. V lost 3 bases, J lost 0 bases, and 3 bases stayed unmatched. CDR3 length equals 14 residues. The CDR3 region has the DNA TGTGCCAGCAGCGGGGACAGAAACTCCTACGAGCAGTACTTC. Its protein product is CASSGDRNSYEQYF.

J is TRBJ2-7 and V is TRBV27; D is uncertain. V was trimmed by 5 bases and J by 0 bases, leaving 17 bases between them. The CDR3 is made up of 16 amino acids. Per the germline V gene, CDR1 is MNHEY and CDR2 is SMNVEV (reference sequence). The CDR3 DNA follows: TGTGCCAGCAGTGATCGACTCCCTTCAAGCTCCTACGAGCAGTACTTC. The encoded protein is CASSDRLPSSSYEQYF.

The chain has TRBV5-6 and TRBJ1-5; D is perhaps TRBD1 (5 bases). This CDR3 comprises 16 residues. Trimming left V 0 bases short and J 4 bases short, with 14 bases between. In germline, CDR1 is SGHDT, CDR2 YYEEEE. DNA for the CDR3: TGTGCCAGCAGCTTGGCCGGGGGGGAGTTAAATCAGCCCCAGCATTTT. Its translation: CASSLAGGELNQPQHF.

The gene calls are TRBV2 and TRBJ2-5, with D perhaps TRBD1 (6 bases). This CDR3 comprises 15 residues. Germline CDR1 is SNHLY and CDR2 is FYNNEI. The V and J ends lost 4 bases and 5 bases respectively, with 17 bases between them. The CDR3 bases are TGTGCCAGCAGTGGGGCAGGGGCGCTTGAGGAGACCCAGTACTTC. Translated: CASSGAGALEETQYF. Full variable domain (missing parts from reference TRBV2 and TRBJ2-5): EPEVTQTPSHQVTQMGQEVILRCVPISNHLYFYWYRQILGQKVEFLVSFYNNEISEKSEIFDDQFSVERPDGSNFTLKIRSTKLEDSAMYFCASSGAGALEETQYFGPGTRLLVL.

The V gene is TRBV28, the J gene TRBJ2-7, with D uncertain. CDR1 and CDR2 (germline): MDHEN, SYDVKM. The CDR3 length is 12 residues. V was cut by 6 bases and J by 12 bases, with 18 bases left in between. DNA of the CDR3: TGTGCCAGCAGATCGATACTGCGACAAACGTACTTC. Amino acid sequence: CASRSILRQTYF.

The rearrangement joins TRBV12-5 to TRBJ2-5; 9 nucleotides match TRBD1. The J call is in doubt because the DNA end fits TRBJ2-7 better. CDR1 and CDR2 from the germline V gene are LGHNT and FRNRAP. This CDR3 spans 14 amino acids. Written as DNA, the CDR3 is TGTGCTAGGGTGTATCGGGACAGGGCGTACGAGCAGTACTTC. It yields the protein CARVYRDRAYEQYF.